This T cell receptor (beta chain) was profiled in a study of T cell responses to AZD1222 COVID-19 vaccine. Study results and caveats: Donors skewed white British and female; clonal diversity was possibly underestimated.

Here immunoSEQ multiplex PCR was the method, and the copy in TCRdb shows in-frame clones only, minus some. This sample has under 150,000 clones, with 80% to 95% found just once. As for this clone: The antigen is not known.

Material: peripheral blood, obtained 28 days after the second AZD1222 dose. This TCR came from an adult who received the AZD1222 COVID-19 vaccine.

The CDR3 here is CATSREVREKLFF. CDR3 DNA: TGTGCCACCAGCAGAGAAGTAAGAGAAAAACTGTTTTTT. The chain uses TRBV15 and TRBJ1-4; D ambiguous. The germline V gene encodes CDR1 LNHNV and CDR2 YYDKDF (reference sequence). CDR3 length equals 13 residues. Trimming left V 0 bases short and J 8 bases short, with 7 bases between.